The present T cell receptor beta chain was sequenced within a study of shared clonotypes between healthy human individuals. Looking at the study overall: Donors had three CD4 naive, three CD4 memory, two CD8 naive and one CD8 memory plate apiece.

Assay runs were performed at deep level. Only in-frame clones appear in the TCRdb table, and some are missing; sequencing was by immunoSEQ multiplex PCR. In the table there are 2 million to 2.5 million clones, more than 90% of which are singletons. The V segment lost 6 bases and the J segment 3 bases; nucleotides outside the gene matches: 7. Germline values: CDR1 MNHNS, CDR2 SASEGT. The CDR3 has 15 residues. Sequences were obtained from naive CD4+ T cells sorted from blood. Subset defined: CD45RA+ positively selected. This TCR derives from a man younger than 35 in good health. The gene calls are TRBV6-1 and TRBJ1-5; 8 bases line up with TRBD1. CDR3 loop: CASSYNRGDNQPQHF. CDR3 nucleotide sequence: TGTGCCAGCAGCTATAACAGGGGGGACAATCAGCCCCAGCATTTT.